This T cell receptor (beta chain) originates from a study of beta chain features in type 1 diabetes. The CDR3 has 13 amino acids. CDR1 and CDR2 (germline): SGHDT, YYEEEE. With 2 bases removed from V and 0 bases from J, the gap between germline ends came to 3 bases. Sequenced material consisted of expressed TCRB transcripts (all of the isolated RNA was reverse transcribed). Here immunoSEQ multiplex PCR was the method, and the copy in TCRdb shows in-frame clones only, minus some. The table shows hundreds of thousands of clones, with roughly an eighth occurring only once. Sequencing was carried out using naive CD4+ T cells from blood. This sequence was found in a man aged 18 to 29 in good health. The chain has TRBV5-6 and TRBJ1-5; D remains unclear. The CDR3 DNA reads as TGTGCCAGCAGCTTCTATAGCAATCAGCCCCAGCATTTT. It translates to CASSFYSNQPQHF.